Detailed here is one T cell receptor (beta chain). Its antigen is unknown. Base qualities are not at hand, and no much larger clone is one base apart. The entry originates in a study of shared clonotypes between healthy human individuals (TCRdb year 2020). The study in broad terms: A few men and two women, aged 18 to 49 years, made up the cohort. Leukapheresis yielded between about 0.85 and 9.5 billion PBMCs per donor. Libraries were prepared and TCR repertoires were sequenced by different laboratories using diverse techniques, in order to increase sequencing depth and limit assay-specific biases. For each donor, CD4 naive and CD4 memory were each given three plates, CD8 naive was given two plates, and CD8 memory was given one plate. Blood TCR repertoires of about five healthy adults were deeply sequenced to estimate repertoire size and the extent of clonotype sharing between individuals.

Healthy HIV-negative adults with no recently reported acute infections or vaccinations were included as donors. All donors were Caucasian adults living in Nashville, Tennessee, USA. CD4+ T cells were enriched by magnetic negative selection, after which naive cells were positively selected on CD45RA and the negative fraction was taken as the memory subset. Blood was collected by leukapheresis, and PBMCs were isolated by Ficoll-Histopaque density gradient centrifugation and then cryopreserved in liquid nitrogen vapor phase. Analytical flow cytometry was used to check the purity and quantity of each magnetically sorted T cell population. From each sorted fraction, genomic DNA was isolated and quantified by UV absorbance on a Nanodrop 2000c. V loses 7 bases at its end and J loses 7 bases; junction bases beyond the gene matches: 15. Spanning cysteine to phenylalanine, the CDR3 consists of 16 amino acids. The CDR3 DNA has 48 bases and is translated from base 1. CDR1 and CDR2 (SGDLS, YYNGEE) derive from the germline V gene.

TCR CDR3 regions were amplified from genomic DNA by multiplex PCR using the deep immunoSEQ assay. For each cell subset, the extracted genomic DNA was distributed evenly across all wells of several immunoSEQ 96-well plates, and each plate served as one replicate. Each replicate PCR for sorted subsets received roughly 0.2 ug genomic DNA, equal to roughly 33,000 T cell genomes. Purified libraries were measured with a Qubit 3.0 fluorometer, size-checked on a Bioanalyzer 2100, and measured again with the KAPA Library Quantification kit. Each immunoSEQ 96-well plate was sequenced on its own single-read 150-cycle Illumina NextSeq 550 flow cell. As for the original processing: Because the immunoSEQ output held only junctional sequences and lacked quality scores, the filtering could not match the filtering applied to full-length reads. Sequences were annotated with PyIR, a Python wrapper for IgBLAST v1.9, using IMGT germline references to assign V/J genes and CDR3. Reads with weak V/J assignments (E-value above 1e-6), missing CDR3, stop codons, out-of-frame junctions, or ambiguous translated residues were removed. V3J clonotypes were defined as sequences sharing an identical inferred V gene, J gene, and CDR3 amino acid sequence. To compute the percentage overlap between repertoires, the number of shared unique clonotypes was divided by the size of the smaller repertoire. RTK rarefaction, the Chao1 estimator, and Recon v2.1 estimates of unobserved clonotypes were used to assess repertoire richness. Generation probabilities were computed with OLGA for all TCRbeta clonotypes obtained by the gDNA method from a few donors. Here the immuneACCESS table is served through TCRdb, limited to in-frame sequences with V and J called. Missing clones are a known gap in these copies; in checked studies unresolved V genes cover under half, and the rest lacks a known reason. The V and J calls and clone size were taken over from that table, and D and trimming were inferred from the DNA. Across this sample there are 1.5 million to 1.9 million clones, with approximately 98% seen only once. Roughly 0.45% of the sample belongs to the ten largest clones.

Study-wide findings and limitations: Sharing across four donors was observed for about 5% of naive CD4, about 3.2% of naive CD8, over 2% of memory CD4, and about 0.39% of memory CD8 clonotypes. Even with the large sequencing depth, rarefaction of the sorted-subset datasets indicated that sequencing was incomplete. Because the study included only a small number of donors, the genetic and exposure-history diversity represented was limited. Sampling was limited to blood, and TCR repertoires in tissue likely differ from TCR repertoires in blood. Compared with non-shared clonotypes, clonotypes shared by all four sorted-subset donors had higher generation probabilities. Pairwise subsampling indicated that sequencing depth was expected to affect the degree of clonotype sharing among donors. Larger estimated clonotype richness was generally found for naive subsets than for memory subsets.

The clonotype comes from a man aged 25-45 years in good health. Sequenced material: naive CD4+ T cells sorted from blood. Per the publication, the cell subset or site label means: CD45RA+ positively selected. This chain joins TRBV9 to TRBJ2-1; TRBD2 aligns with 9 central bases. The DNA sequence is TGTGCCAGCGCCCGTAGCGGGAGCACCGAGAGGAATGAGCAGTTCTTC. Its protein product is CASARSGSTERNEQFF. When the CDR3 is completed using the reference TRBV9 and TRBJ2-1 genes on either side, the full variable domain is DSGVTQTPKHLITATGQRVTLRCSPRSGDLSVYWYQQSLDQGLQFLIQYYNGEERAKGNILERFSAQQFPDLHSELNLSSLELGDSALYFCASARSGSTERNEQFFGPGTRLTVL.